This T cell receptor (beta chain) was captured by sequencing in a study of control samples from healthy donors and cancer patients. The CDR3 runs 15 residues. Germline values: CDR1 MNHEY, CDR2 SVGAGI. The V end was cut by 0 bases, the J end by 0 bases, with 8 bases between. Clones were read by immunoSEQ multiplex PCR, and TCRdb kept only the in-frame ones, dropping some. Here the sample spans about 150,000 clones, over 90% being singletons. The sequencing sample was made of blood. The TCR originated in a man aged 50-59 years in good health. The chain links TRBV6-5 to TRBJ1-1; no clear D gene. The CDR3 spells CASSYSFHMNTEAFF. For the CDR3, the DNA is TGTGCCAGCAGTTACTCTTTTCACATGAACACTGAAGCTTTCTTT.